This T cell receptor beta chain was captured in a study of blood T cell repertoires in COVID-19. Study information: COVID-19 samples collected from the United States, Italy and Spain covered acute and convalescent phases. The analysed material was cDNA or gDNA that came from T cells, B-cell-depleted T cells, or PBMCs.

Germline V CDR1 and CDR2: MDHEN, SYDVKM. The V and J ends lost 4 bases and 9 bases respectively, with 19 bases between them. The CDR3 runs to 16 residues. In the study's own analysis: Amplification with reference gene primers provided the estimates of nucleated cell counts. Data came from immunoSEQ multiplex PCR; TCRdb stores just in-frame clones and leaves some out. Clonal size and the V and J genes are those of that table, whereas D and trimming came from the DNA. The data contain a few hundred thousand clones, over 70% of them singletons. The sequence was obtained from a man aged 50-60 years with active or convalescent COVID-19. The genes are TRBV28 and TRBJ1-6, with no clear D. Sequenced material: peripheral blood. In DNA form, the CDR3 reads TGTGCCAGCAGTTCAAGAGAGGGAAAACAGTTTTCACCCCTCCACTTT. It specifies CASSSREGKQFSPLHF.